This entry features one TCR beta chain sequence. Researchers ran the PCR with 60 Vbeta and 13 Jbeta primers. Sequencing was performed with immunoSEQ multiplex PCR; in TCRdb, only in-frame clones are kept and a portion is missing. Among around 180,000 clones listed, about four fifths were seen once. This sample was included in a study of cytomegalovirus exposure and HLA in healthy donors. The receptor comes from a boy younger than 18 in good health and CMV-seronegative. The sample consisted of PBMCs.

CDR3 coding DNA: TGTGCCAGCAGTGAGAGAGACAGGGATGAGCAGTTCTTC. It translates to CASSERDRDEQFF. The rearrangement uses TRBV6-6 and TRBJ2-1; 7 positions match TRBD1. CDR3 length: 13 amino acids. The germline V gene encodes CDR1 MNHNY and CDR2 SVGAGI (reference sequence). V shed 5 bases, J shed 8 bases, and the junction held 6 bases outside the gene matches.